One sample yielded the 31 T cell receptor beta chains listed below, sequenced in a study of blood T cells in healthy people across ages. The authors ran a second PCR of roughly 6 to 12 cycles using a sample-barcoded 5' primer and a J-beta primer mix. TCRdb re-analysed the 5' RACE reads in MiXCR, keeping a single row per CDR3 protein. The sample yields about 1 million distinct CDR3 sequences, 40% to 55% seen once. The specimen sequenced was blood. These receptors originate from a woman aged 60-70 years in good health.

Ten or more counts support this clonotype. The V and J genes are TRBV27 and TRBJ2-5, with TRBD2 matching 8 bases. CDR1 is MNHEY, CDR2 SMNVEV, per germline (reference sequence). V was clipped by 1 base and J by 3 bases; unmatched bases: 7. This CDR3 has 16 residues. This chain's CDR3 is CASSLFPSGPKETQYF. CDR3 sequence (DNA): TGTGCCAGCAGTTTATTCCCTAGCGGGCCAAAAGAGACCCAGTACTTC.

This clonotype was found many times. The V call is TRBV12-3 or TRBV12-4, the J call TRBJ2-6; D is uncertain. The length of the CDR3 is 13 residues. V was trimmed by 6 bases and J by 0 bases, leaving 3 bases between them. The CDR3 loop is CASSFSGANVLTF. CDR3 nucleotides: TGTGCCAGCAGCTTCTCTGGGGCCAACGTCCTGACTTTC.

This clonotype occurred a few times. The chain carries TRBV6-1 and TRBJ2-7; possibly TRBD1 for D (5 bases). Germline CDR1 MNHNS, CDR2 SASEGT. V was pared by 0 bases and J by 3 bases, with 18 bases between. CDR3 length: 17 amino acids. The CDR3 loop reads CASSEASLPTGYYEQYF. The CDR3 DNA is TGTGCCAGCAGTGAAGCTTCTTTGCCTACAGGTTACTACGAGCAGTACTTC.

Only a few counts were recorded for this clonotype. V gene TRBV11-2 combines with J gene TRBJ2-7; TRBD1 or TRBD2 may be the D gene (5 bases each). The DNA end is more similar to TRBJ2-5, so the J call may be wrong. Germline V gene data show CDR1 as SGHAT and CDR2 as FQNNGV. The CDR3 loop spans 12 amino acids. The CDR3 DNA follows: TGTGCCAGCAGCTTATGGGGACAGACCCAGTACTTC. Its translation is CASSLWGQTQYF.

Here the CDR3 DNA reads TGCAGCGTAACCACAGGGGGCGGAAACACTGAAGCTTTCTTT. This translates into CSVTTGGGNTEAFF. J is TRBJ1-1 and V is TRBV29-1; 9 nucleotides line up with TRBD1. From germline, CDR1 is SQVTM and CDR2 ANQGSEA. CDR3 length equals 14 residues. V shed 6 bases, J shed 2 bases, and the junction held 7 bases outside the gene matches.

V is TRBV7-3 and J is TRBJ2-1; D remains ambiguous. The germline gives CDR1 SGHTA, CDR2 FQGTGA. With 5 bases removed from V and 7 bases from J, the gap between germline ends came to 21 bases. The CDR3 is 16 residues long. CDR3 nucleotides: TGTGCCAGCAGCCGTTATCCTCGCCTAGAAGGTAATGAGCAGTTCTTC. It codes for CASSRYPRLEGNEQFF.

The gene calls are TRBV28 and TRBJ2-3; TRBD2 agrees at 9 bases. The V gene end was trimmed by 4 bases and the J gene end by 1 base; junction bases not matched to a gene: 9. From germline, CDR1 is MDHEN and CDR2 SYDVKM. This CDR3 contains 17 residues. In DNA, the CDR3 is TGTGCCAGCAGTTCCCACGGCGGGAGGGCCGGCACAGATACGCAGTATTTT. Translated: CASSSHGGRAGTDTQYF. The full variable domain, rest sourced from reference TRBV28 and TRBJ2-3, is DVKVTQSSRYLVKRTGEKVFLECVQDMDHENMFWYRQDPGLGLRLIYFSYDVKMKEKGDIPEGYSVSREKKERFSLILESASTNQTSMYLCASSSHGGRAGTDTQYFGPGTRLTVL.

This clonotype was seen just once. The V gene is TRBV6-2 or TRBV6-3, the J gene TRBJ2-5; 8 bases are shared with TRBD2. V dropped 6 bases and J dropped 11; count of bases not matched to a gene: 17. The germline CDR1 and CDR2 sequences are MNHEY and SVGEGT. This CDR3 has 15 amino acids. This CDR3 is CASRKGTRFGNEQYF. The CDR3 DNA reads TGTGCCAGCAGGAAAGGGACTAGATTTGGCAATGAGCAGTACTTC.

This chain uses TRBV18 with TRBJ2-5; possibly TRBD2 for D (6 bases). Germline CDR1 reads KGHSH; CDR2 reads LQKENI. The ends were cut back, 3 bases at V and 11 bases at J, with 25 bases in the middle. The CDR3 consists of 16 residues. This CDR3 is CASSPSGSTSYKEQYF. CDR3 coding DNA: TGTGCCAGCTCACCGAGCGGGTCTACCTCCTACAAGGAGCAGTACTTC.

At least ten counts were recorded for this clonotype. V and J are TRBV5-1 and TRBJ2-3; D ambiguous. The CDR3 has 14 residues. Trimming took off 0 bases at V and 3 bases at J, with 8 bases between the two ends. Germline lookup yields CDR1 SGHRS and CDR2 YFSETQ. The CDR3 loop reads CASSLGHGTDTQYF. CDR3 bases: TGCGCCAGCAGCTTGGGGCACGGAACAGATACGCAGTATTTT.

This clonotype was observed a few times. The V and J genes are TRBV12-5 and TRBJ2-7; 7 nucleotides line up with TRBD1. The CDR3 consists of 15 residues. J gave up 3 bases and V 0 bases, and 5 bases lay outside the gene matches. Germline lookup yields CDR1 LGHNT and CDR2 FRNRAP. The CDR3 region has the DNA TGTGCTAGTGGTTTGGTACATCGACAGGGCTACGAGCAGTACTTC. It translates to CASGLVHRQGYEQYF.

The chain recombines TRBV6-2 or TRBV6-3 with TRBJ2-1, with 7 nucleotides matching TRBD2. The CDR3 covers 14 residues. Trimming removed 2 bases from V and 8 bases from J; junction bases left unmatched: 6. Germline CDR1 is MNHEY and CDR2 is SVGEGT. The CDR3 loop is CASSYTVGGDEQFF. CDR3 sequence (DNA): TGTGCCAGCAGTTACACGGTGGGAGGGGATGAGCAGTTCTTC.

J is TRBJ2-4 and V is TRBV11-2, with D possibly TRBD2 on 6 matching bases. The J call may be mistaken, given a closer DNA end match to TRBJ2-7. CDR1 and CDR2 (germline): SGHAT, FQNNGV. This CDR3 comprises 16 residues. CDR3 amino acids: CASSLEEGANPYEQYF. Written as DNA, the CDR3 is TGTGCCAGCAGCTTAGAGGAGGGAGCTAATCCCTACGAGCAGTACTTC.

The chain combines TRBV5-1 with TRBJ2-1, with 9 bases that match TRBD2. Germline loops: CDR1 SGHRS, CDR2 YFSETQ. This CDR3 is 14 amino acids long. V shed 4 bases and J 4 bases; nucleotides not matched to a gene: 3. Here the CDR3 reads CASSHSGSYNEQFF. The CDR3 DNA reads as TGCGCCAGCAGCCATAGCGGGAGTTACAATGAGCAGTTCTTC.

This chain uses TRBV20-1 with TRBJ1-4, with D possibly TRBD1 on 5 matching bases. This CDR3 is built from 14 residues. Looked up from germline, CDR1 is DFQATT and CDR2 is SNEGSKA (reference sequence). DNA for the CDR3: TGCGCAACGGTTCGGGACGGACGTGGTGAAAAACTGTTTTTT. Its translation: CATVRDGRGEKLFF.

A few counts support this clonotype. The J gene is TRBJ2-3, the V gene TRBV3-1, with D possibly matching TRBD2 (6 bases). The CDR3 consists of 16 residues. The germline gives CDR1 LGHDT, CDR2 YNNKEL (reference sequence). V lost 8 bases and J lost 7, with 25 bases in between. The CDR3 region has the DNA TGTGCCAGCGGCCTCCTTAGCGGCCACCTCACCCATACGCAGTATTTT. It specifies CASGLLSGHLTHTQYF.

This chain joins TRBV12-3 or TRBV12-4 and TRBJ2-1; 7 nucleotides align to TRBD1. The CDR3 has 13 residues. The trim removed 4 bases at V and 10 bases at J, leaving 7 bases unmatched. CDR3 nucleotide sequence: TGTGCCAGCAGTTCCCCACAGGGGCCGGAGCAGTTCTTC. Protein: CASSSPQGPEQFF.

The genes are TRBV10-3 and TRBJ2-5; 10 bases agree with TRBD1. Germline-derived CDR1 and CDR2 are ENHRY and SYGVKD. Trimming cost V 6 bases and J 5 bases; bases outside gene matches: 6. This CDR3 region has 14 residues. CDR3 protein: CAIRGTGVRETQYF. In DNA, the CDR3 is TGTGCCATCAGGGGGACAGGGGTACGGGAGACCCAGTACTTC.

This clonotype was observed at least ten times. This CDR3 is CASRQSSSNSYEQYF. In DNA, the CDR3 is TGTGCCAGCAGGCAAAGCTCTAGCAACTCCTACGAGCAGTACTTC. The rearrangement joins TRBV12-3 or TRBV12-4 to TRBJ2-7, with D possibly matching TRBD2 (5 bases). V lost 6 bases, J lost 0 bases, and 15 bases lay in between. The CDR3 extends over 15 amino acids.

The chain recombines TRBV3-1 with TRBJ2-2; TRBD2 matches 11 bases. V shed 1 base and J 4 bases; nucleotides not matched to a gene: 5. CDR1 LGHDT and CDR2 YNNKEL come from the germline V gene (reference sequence). The CDR3 has 17 residues. The CDR3 region has the DNA TGTGCCAGCAGCCAAGCTGGACTAGCGGGCGCCACCGGGGAGCTGTTTTTT. Its translation is CASSQAGLAGATGELFF.

The chain carries TRBV10-3 and TRBJ2-3, with 10 positions matching TRBD2. Germline trimming cut 4 bases from V and 1 base from J; bases unmatched to any gene: 17. This CDR3 has 20 residues. Germline V gene data show CDR1 as ENHRY and CDR2 as SYGVKD. The CDR3 coding sequence is TGTGCCATCAGTGGAGGGGGACTAGCGACCCGAACCGATCGCACAGATACGCAGTATTTT. Protein sequence: CAISGGGLATRTDRTDTQYF.

The table lists this clonotype with a few counts. The chain has TRBV20-1 and TRBJ2-7; unclear D gene. The V end lost 5 bases, the J end lost 6 bases, and 11 bases lay between the germline ends. Germline CDR1 is DFQATT and CDR2 is SNEGSKA (reference sequence). The CDR3 has 11 amino acids. CDR3 DNA: TGCAGTGCTTACCACACTCTCGAGCAGTACTTC. Translating it yields CSAYHTLEQYF.

The rearrangement joins TRBV27 to TRBJ2-7, with unresolved D. The CDR3 has 13 residues. The germline V and J ends were trimmed by 5 bases and 6 bases, with 14 bases remaining between them. Germline values: CDR1 MNHEY, CDR2 SMNVEV (reference sequence). This CDR3 reads CASSPEAFGEQYF. The CDR3 bases are TGTGCCAGCAGTCCTGAAGCTTTCGGCGAGCAGTACTTC.

The CDR3 protein is CASRRTGAISGANVLTF. Here the CDR3 DNA reads TGTGCCAGCAGAAGAACAGGTGCGATCTCTGGGGCCAACGTCCTGACTTTC. The gene calls are TRBV12-3 or TRBV12-4 and TRBJ2-6; D perhaps matches TRBD1 (5 bases). The CDR3 spans 17 residues. Trimming removed 6 bases at V and 0 bases at J, with 15 bases between.

This clonotype came up a few times. The chain combines TRBV4-1 with TRBJ2-7, with 7 bases that match TRBD1. The CDR3 is made up of 18 amino acids. Germline V gives CDR1 MGHRA, CDR2 YSYEKL. J gave up 2 bases and V 2 bases, and 15 bases lay outside the gene matches. In DNA form, the CDR3 reads TGCGCCAGCAGCCAACCGACAATGGCACAGGGGACCACCTACGAGCAGTACTTC. It is translated as CASSQPTMAQGTTYEQYF.

In this sample, this clonotype turned up a few times. This chain uses TRBV12-3 or TRBV12-4 with TRBJ2-4; tentative D call: TRBD2 (6 bases). The CDR3 length is 14 residues. V lost 6 bases and J lost 6, with 15 bases in between. The CDR3 region has the DNA TGTGCCAGCAGGCCCTCGGGACTCCTAAACATTCAGTACTTC. Its translation: CASRPSGLLNIQYF.

The chain joins TRBV7-3 to TRBJ2-3; no clear D gene. V lost 1 base and J 4 bases, leaving 9 bases between the germline ends. CDR3 length equals 14 residues. CDR1 is SGHTA and CDR2 is FQGTGA in the germline V gene. The CDR3: CASSLNAVSDTQYF. CDR3 DNA: TGTGCCAGCAGCTTAAATGCGGTTTCAGATACGCAGTATTTT.

V is TRBV10-3 and J is TRBJ1-1, with a weak D call TRBD1 (6 bases). CDR3 length: 15 amino acids. V lost 4 bases and J lost 0, with 12 bases in between. Germline-derived CDR1 and CDR2 are ENHRY and SYGVKD. CDR3 sequence (DNA): TGTGCCATCAGTGGAGGACAGCCTATGAACACTGAAGCTTTCTTT. It codes for CAISGGQPMNTEAFF.

This clonotype showed up just a few times. The gene calls are TRBV14 and TRBJ2-5; D is unresolved. Trimming cost V 0 bases and J 1 base, with 9 bases left between them. The germline gives CDR1 SGHDN, CDR2 FVKESK. The CDR3 contains 15 residues. CDR3 in DNA: TGTGCCAGCAGCCAAGACCTGACACGCCAAGAGACCCAGTACTTC. This translates into CASSQDLTRQETQYF.

In regard to this clonotype: It may be a read error: a sequence one base away is much more abundant. The rearrangement joins TRBV7-6 to TRBJ2-5; perhaps D is TRBD1 or TRBD2 (5 bases each). The J call may be incorrect, as the DNA end agrees better with TRBJ2-7. This CDR3 has 15 residues. CDR1 is SGHVS and CDR2 is FNYEAQ in the germline V gene. CDR3 protein: CASSHRGPGSSEQYF. The CDR3 coding sequence is TGTGCCAGCAGCCACCGGGGACCAGGATCTTCCGAGCAGTACTTC.

This chain joins TRBV29-1 and TRBJ2-5; D remains unclear. Trimming took off 4 bases at V and 1 base at J, with 4 bases between the two ends. CDR1 SQVTM and CDR2 ANQGSEA come from the germline V gene. This CDR3 region has 11 residues. In DNA, the CDR3 is TGCAGCGTTGGTCCCCAAGAGACCCAGTACTTC. Translated: CSVGPQETQYF.